Listed below are T cell receptor beta chains from one sample, sequenced in a study of T-cell memory formation after mild COVID-19. Each CDR3 protein gets one entry after TCRdb re-called the 5' RACE reads with MiXCR. The table lists 190,000 or so distinct CDR3 sequences, around 26% of them singletons. Sequencing was performed on PBMCs or a T cell subset sorted from them (not recorded which). All receptors come from an adult woman who had mild COVID-19 (a few samples of this study predate the infection). Cell type and time point are not known. Both conserved end residues are part of each CDR3. A D gene is named only where the DNA matches it firmly. Clone size is given for some rows only: seen once, a few or many times, or a class if the clone is expanded.

CDR3	DNA	D	size	J	V
CASSQAVAGVSGEQFF	TGCGCCAGCAGCCAAGCGGTGGCAGGGGTCAGCGGTGAGCAGTTCTTC	.	few	TRBJ2-1	TRBV4-1
CASSYQGNPDTQYF	TGTGCCAGCAGTTACCAGGGTAATCCAGATACGCAGTATTTT	.	few	TRBJ2-3	TRBV6-2/TRBV6-3
CASSDGGEPNEQFF	TGTGCCAGCAGTGACGGAGGGGAGCCCAATGAGCAGTTCTTC	.	.	TRBJ2-1	TRBV6-4
CASSLLAGDGELFF	TGTGCCAGCAGCTTATTGGCAGGGGACGGGGAGCTGTTTTTT	.	.	TRBJ2-2	TRBV7-2
CAINTGGLYGYTF	TGTGCCATCAATACCGGGGGGCTGTATGGCTACACCTTC	.	few	TRBJ1-2	TRBV10-3
CSASAANSNQPQHF	TGCAGTGCCTCGGCAGCTAATAGCAATCAGCCCCAGCATTTT	.	.	TRBJ1-5	TRBV20-1
CASSSAGTGDSYEQYF	TGTGCCAGCAGTAGTGCCGGGACAGGGGATTCCTACGAGCAGTACTTC	TRBD1	few	TRBJ2-7	TRBV6-6
CASSRIARENEQFF	TGCGCCAGCAGCAGGATCGCCAGGGAGAATGAGCAGTTCTTC	.	few	TRBJ2-1	TRBV5-1
CASSLGLAGPWETQYF	TGTGCCAGCAGCTTAGGACTAGCGGGACCCTGGGAGACCCAGTACTTC	TRBD2	few	TRBJ2-5	TRBV7-9
CASRSGGGDTGELFF	TGTGCCAGCAGAAGCGGGGGGGGCGACACCGGGGAGCTGTTTTTT	TRBD2	.	TRBJ2-2	TRBV6-2/TRBV6-3
CATSVISRIPLFFF	TGTGCCACCAGTGTCATATCGCGGATCCCCTTATTTTTTTTT	.	once	TRBJ1-1	TRBV24-1
CASSLYGSNEQYF	TGTGCCAGCAGCCTTTATGGTTCTAACGAGCAGTACTTC	.	.	TRBJ2-7	TRBV7-2
CASSQPDAPYGYTF	TGCGCCAGCAGCCAACCGGATGCCCCCTATGGCTACACCTTC	.	.	TRBJ1-2	TRBV4-1
CASSTTSSHNEQFF	TGTGCCAGCAGCACGACTAGCAGTCACAATGAGCAGTTCTTC	TRBD2	.	TRBJ2-1	TRBV7-9
CASSLGDRTTEAFF	TGCGCCAGCAGCTTGGGGGACAGGACGACTGAAGCTTTCTTT	TRBD1	.	TRBJ1-1	TRBV5-1
CASSQGWGLGANVLTF	TGCGCCAGCAGCCAAGGGTGGGGGCTTGGGGCCAACGTCCTGACTTTC	.	few	TRBJ2-6	TRBV4-1
CACTVGATQPQHF	TGTGCCTGTACGGTAGGGGCAACTCAGCCCCAGCATTTT	.	.	TRBJ1-5	TRBV30
CASSLQRGTDQYF	TGTGCCAGCAGCCTGCAAAGAGGGACTGATCAGTATTTT	.	many	TRBJ2-3	TRBV7-2
CASGGGGSYEQYF	TGCGCCAGCGGGGGAGGTGGCTCCTACGAGCAGTACTTC	.	few	TRBJ2-7	TRBV10-2
CASSSTGGTYEQYF	TGCGCCAGCAGCTCTACAGGGGGGACATACGAGCAGTACTTC	TRBD1	.	TRBJ2-7	TRBV5-1
CASSQGIPHNEQFF	TGTGCCAGCAGCCAAGGCATCCCCCACAATGAGCAGTTCTTC	.	few	TRBJ2-1	TRBV3-1
CASRPQGAAEAFF	TGCGCCAGCAGACCTCAGGGGGCAGCTGAAGCTTTCTTT	TRBD1	.	TRBJ1-1	TRBV4-1